Here is one T cell receptor beta chain with its context. Its cognate antigen is unknown. This entry is derived from a study of identical twins. The length of the CDR3 is 12 residues. Germline CDR1 and CDR2: MGHRA and YSYEKL. V lost 4 bases and J lost 8, with 11 bases in between. Everyone who gave samples was a healthy Caucasian. TCRdb ran MiXCR on the 5' RACE reads and lists one entry per CDR3 protein. The sample contains 1.5 million to 2 million distinct CDR3 sequences, 25% to 35% of which appear only once. Findings and limits, study-wide: There was an excess of low generation probability in the out-of-frame alpha sequences that twins shared. Not following the same donors, the study drew its conclusions from cross-sectional statistical analysis.

This receptor was obtained from a newborn girl in good health. The chain joins TRBV4-1 to TRBJ1-2; D might be TRBD1 (6 bases). What was sequenced was cord blood. For the CDR3, the DNA is TGCGCCAGCAGCCCGACAGGAAAAGGCTACACCTTC. It codes for CASSPTGKGYTF.